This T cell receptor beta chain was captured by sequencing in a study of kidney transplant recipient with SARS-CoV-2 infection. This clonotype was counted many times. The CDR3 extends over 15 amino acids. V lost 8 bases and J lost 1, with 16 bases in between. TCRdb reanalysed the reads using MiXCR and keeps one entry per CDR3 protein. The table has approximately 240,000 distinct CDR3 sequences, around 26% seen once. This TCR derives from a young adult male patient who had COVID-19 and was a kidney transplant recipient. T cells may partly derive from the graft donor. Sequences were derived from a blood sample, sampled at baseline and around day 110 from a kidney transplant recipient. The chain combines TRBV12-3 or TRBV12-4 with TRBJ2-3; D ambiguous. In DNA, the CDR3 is TGTGCCAGCGCGCTTCTCAAGGTGGGCACAGATACGCAGTATTTT. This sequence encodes CASALLKVGTDTQYF.